A single sample gave rise to the 23 T cell receptor beta chains below, sequenced in a study of CD8 T cells in ankylosing spondylitis. Each CDR3 protein is one row after TCRdb ran MiXCR on the 5' RACE reads. The table records about 840,000 distinct CDR3 sequences, about 12% of them present only once. Their antigens are not known. General observations from the study: Among TCR beta sequences, a motif of several highly homologous variants appeared characteristic of ankylosing spondylitis blood.

The sequencing sample was made of blood, either unsorted or a sorted T cell fraction (not recorded which). All receptors come from a male donor with ankylosing spondylitis.

This clonotype was counted only a few times. The chain couples TRBV28 to TRBJ2-2, with no clear D. The CDR3 runs 12 residues. The V end was cut by 6 bases, the J end by 8 bases, with 10 bases between. Per germline, CDR1 MDHEN and CDR2 SYDVKM. The chain's CDR3 is CASSAVTGELFF. The DNA for the CDR3 is TGTGCCAGCAGCGCCGTAACAGGGGAGCTGTTTTTT.

The V gene is TRBV19, the J gene TRBJ2-2; D not resolved. Trimming pared 8 bases from V and 3 bases from J, leaving 7 bases between. This CDR3 contains 12 residues. CDR1 is LNHDA, CDR2 SQIVND, per germline (reference sequence). CDR3 in DNA: TGTGCCAGTCACCGGGACACCGGGGAGCTGTTTTTT. Residues: CASHRDTGELFF.

The V gene is TRBV20-1, the J gene TRBJ2-1, with 7 bases that match TRBD2. The ends lost 7 bases at V and 4 bases at J; junction bases unmatched: 10. CDR3 length equals 14 residues. Germline CDR1 reads DFQATT; CDR2 reads SNEGSKA (reference sequence). DNA of the CDR3: TGCAGTGTTATGGGAGGGTGGGGGTACAATGAGCAGTTCTTC. It specifies CSVMGGWGYNEQFF.

V gene TRBV14 combines with J gene TRBJ1-1; no firm D call. The V gene's germline CDR1 is SGHDN and CDR2 FVKESK. V dropped 1 base and J dropped 3 bases, with 9 bases sitting between them. This CDR3 spans 14 amino acids. The CDR3 spells CASSQGGRDTEAFF. In DNA form, the CDR3 reads TGTGCCAGCAGCCAAGGAGGGAGGGACACTGAAGCTTTCTTT.

J is TRBJ1-2 and V is TRBV4-1, with 8 bases lining up with TRBD1. Germline assignment: CDR1 MGHRA and CDR2 YSYEKL. The J segment lost 4 bases and the V segment lost 3 bases, leaving 7 bases of the junction unmatched. CDR3 size: 15 residues. CDR3: CASSQPGTGVYGYTF. The CDR3 DNA is TGCGCCAGCAGCCAGCCCGGGACAGGAGTCTATGGCTACACCTTC.

There are a few counts of this clonotype. The V call is TRBV6-1, the J call TRBJ2-1; the D gene is possibly TRBD2 (6 bases). Germline CDR1 MNHNS, CDR2 SASEGT. CDR3 length equals 14 residues. Trimming stripped 6 bases from V and 10 bases from J, with 19 bases between. CDR3 loop: CASRGDLALGEQFF. In nucleotides, the CDR3 is TGTGCCAGCAGGGGGGACTTGGCCTTAGGAGAGCAGTTCTTC.

In this sample, this clonotype turned up many times. The V and J genes are TRBV29-1 and TRBJ2-3; D is undetermined. The CDR3 is made up of 15 amino acids. Trimming pared 3 bases from V and 1 base from J, leaving 14 bases between. From germline, CDR1 is SQVTM and CDR2 ANQGSEA. The CDR3 DNA reads TGCAGCGTTGACGCGGCAGGCCGCCGCACAGATACGCAGTATTTT. Its protein product is CSVDAAGRRTDTQYF.

This clonotype was counted only a few times. The chain recombines TRBV20-1 with TRBJ2-1, with TRBD2 identical over 9 bases. Per the germline V gene, CDR1 is DFQATT and CDR2 is SNEGSKA (reference sequence). Trimming at V came to 1 base and at J to 4 bases, leaving 8 bases not matched to a gene. This CDR3 spans 16 amino acids. CDR3 sequence: CSARAQSGRRYNEQFF. The CDR3 bases are TGCAGTGCTAGAGCCCAAAGCGGGAGGCGGTACAATGAGCAGTTCTTC.

This clonotype turned up a few times. The V and J genes are TRBV5-6 and TRBJ1-1; TRBD1 agrees at 8 bases. Looked up from germline, CDR1 is SGHDT and CDR2 is YYEEEE. This CDR3 has 14 amino acids. V lost 3 bases and J lost 8; bases outside the gene matches: 9. CDR3 nucleotides: TGTGCCAGCAGCTGGATGGACAGGGAGGGAGAAGCTTTCTTT. It yields the protein CASSWMDREGEAFF. Together with reference TRBV5-6 and TRBJ1-1, the CDR3 gives the full variable domain: DAGVTQSPTHLIKTRGQQVTLRCSPKSGHDTVSWYQQALGQGPQFIFQYYEEEERQRGNFPDRFSGHQFPNYSSELNVNALLLGDSALYLCASSWMDREGEAFFGQGTRLTVV.

This clonotype appeared a few times. The V gene is TRBV7-2, the J gene TRBJ2-1; possible D gene TRBD2, 6 bases. Trimming took off 5 bases at V and 2 bases at J, with 16 bases between the two ends. CDR1 and CDR2 (germline): SGHTA, FQGNSA. The CDR3 totals 16 residues. The CDR3, as DNA: TGTGCCAGCAGCCTACCAGGGAGGAGGGCCTACAATGAGCAGTTCTTC. It specifies CASSLPGRRAYNEQFF.

This clonotype was seen more than once but under ten times. This chain links TRBV28 with TRBJ2-1; 14 bases are a match to TRBD2. J gave up 7 bases and V 6 bases, and 8 bases lay outside the gene matches. Germline V gene data show CDR1 as MDHEN and CDR2 as SYDVKM. The CDR3 is 16 amino acids. CDR3 coding DNA: TGTGCCAGCAGATACGGACTAGCGGGAGGTAATAATGAGCAGTTCTTC. Its protein product is CASRYGLAGGNNEQFF.

The chain couples TRBV20-1 to TRBJ1-2; no firm D call. Trimming cost V 0 bases and J 4 bases, with 18 bases left between them. The CDR3 runs to 16 residues. CDR1 and CDR2 (germline): DFQATT, SNEGSKA (reference sequence). The CDR3 DNA sequence: TGCAGTGCTAGAGATACTACGCGATCTCCCCTCTATGGCTACACCTTC. It is translated as CSARDTTRSPLYGYTF.

This chain joins TRBV5-1 and TRBJ2-5; 7 bases are a match to TRBD1. The CDR3 runs 15 residues. Trimming at V came to 3 bases and at J to 1 base, leaving 6 bases not matched to a gene. Germline V CDR1 and CDR2: SGHRS, YFSETQ. The CDR3 sequence: CASSSLQGTQETQYF. CDR3 nucleotide sequence: TGCGCCAGCAGCTCACTACAGGGGACCCAAGAGACCCAGTACTTC.

This clonotype came up a few times. V gene TRBV5-1 combines with J gene TRBJ2-3; weak D call: TRBD1 (7 bases). This CDR3 spans 13 amino acids. Between the trimmed V and J ends, which lost 4 bases and 10 bases, there was a span of 16 bases. Germline loops: CDR1 SGHRS, CDR2 YFSETQ. Here the CDR3 reads CASSPPEGTAQYF. The CDR3 DNA follows: TGCGCCAGCAGCCCTCCGGAGGGGACAGCGCAGTATTTT.

This clonotype was counted ten times or more. The chain combines TRBV20-1 with TRBJ1-1; no firm D call. CDR3 length equals 12 residues. Germline V gene data show CDR1 as DFQATT and CDR2 as SNEGSKA (reference sequence). The V gene lost 5 bases and the J gene lost 1 base, with 8 bases spanning the gap. This CDR3 reads CSAQRRNTEAFF. The CDR3 DNA sequence: TGCAGTGCTCAAAGGAGGAACACTGAAGCTTTCTTT.

The sample holds a few counts of this clonotype. The chain carries TRBV27 and TRBJ2-7, with TRBD1 identical over 8 bases. The length of the CDR3 is 12 residues. Germline CDR1 is MNHEY and CDR2 is SMNVEV (reference sequence). The V gene end was trimmed by 6 bases and the J gene end by 7 bases; junction bases not matched to a gene: 5. CDR3 sequence (DNA): TGTGCCAGCAGCAGGGGGCTCGTGGAGCAGTACTTC. It translates to CASSRGLVEQYF.

In this sample, this clonotype turned up many times. V is TRBV20-1 and J is TRBJ2-2, with D possibly matching TRBD1 (5 bases). This CDR3 comprises 14 residues. Trimming pared 8 bases from V and 0 bases from J, leaving 13 bases between. Germline loops: CDR1 DFQATT, CDR2 SNEGSKA (reference sequence). The CDR3 region has the DNA TGCAGTCCATACAGGACCTCGAACACCGGGGAGCTGTTTTTT. Its protein product is CSPYRTSNTGELFF.

The V call is TRBV20-1, the J call TRBJ2-2; 8 nucleotides line up with TRBD1. V gave up 6 bases and J gave up 5 bases; unmatched junction bases: 5. This CDR3 contains 13 residues. Germline V gene lookup returns CDR1 DFQATT and CDR2 SNEGSKA (reference sequence). The chain's CDR3 is CSAQGARTGELFF. The CDR3 DNA follows: TGCAGTGCCCAGGGGGCGCGGACCGGGGAGCTGTTTTTT.

The chain employs TRBV20-1 and TRBJ2-5, with 10 bases aligning to TRBD1. Germline lookup yields CDR1 DFQATT and CDR2 SNEGSKA (reference sequence). CDR3 size: 13 residues. V shed 5 bases and J 7 bases; nucleotides not matched to a gene: 7. CDR3 amino acids: CSARTGGPRTQYF. In DNA form, the CDR3 reads TGCAGTGCTCGGACAGGGGGACCTAGGACCCAGTACTTC.

This clonotype was picked up a small number of times. The V gene is TRBV4-3, the J gene TRBJ2-3, with a possible D match to TRBD2 (6 bases). CDR3 size: 16 residues. Trimming took 0 bases from V and 5 from J, leaving 15 bases between them. Per the germline V gene, CDR1 is LGHNA and CDR2 is YSLEER. The CDR3 is CASSQDRGGRGDTQYF. The CDR3 nucleotides are TGCGCCAGCAGCCAAGATAGAGGAGGGAGAGGAGATACGCAGTATTTT.

The chain recombines TRBV20-1 with TRBJ1-4; no clear D gene. V lost 3 bases to trimming and J lost 0 bases, with 11 bases between them. The CDR3 contains 15 residues. Germline CDR1 reads DFQATT; CDR2 reads SNEGSKA (reference sequence). CDR3 region: CSASGQITTNEKLFF. In nucleotides, the CDR3 is TGCAGTGCTAGTGGCCAGATTACAACTAATGAAAAACTGTTTTTT.

The gene calls are TRBV19 and TRBJ2-2; perhaps TRBD1 as D (6 bases). The CDR3 spans 17 residues. V lost 4 bases to trimming and J lost 1 base, with 16 bases between them. Germline V gene lookup returns CDR1 LNHDA and CDR2 SQIVND (reference sequence). The CDR3 reads CASSTPQGPWNTGELFF. CDR3 sequence (DNA): TGTGCCAGTAGTACCCCGCAGGGGCCATGGAACACCGGGGAGCTGTTTTTT.

This clonotype came up many times. The chain combines TRBV6-1 with TRBJ1-6; D not resolved. Per the germline V gene, CDR1 is MNHNS and CDR2 is SASEGT. Between the trimmed V and J ends, which lost 7 bases and 0 bases, there was a span of 7 bases. The length of the CDR3 is 14 residues. The CDR3 DNA reads as TGTGCCAGCACCAGAAACTCCTATAATTCACCCCTCCACTTT. This sequence encodes CASTRNSYNSPLHF.